The text below deals with one TCR beta chain. This clone was counted between two and nine times. Its antigen is currently not known. The input lacks base qualities; no much larger clone sits a single base away. The immunoSEQ Assay, a bias-controlled multiplex PCR, was used to amplify TCRbeta CDR3 regions from genomic DNA. The original methods were these. Within the assay, amplification of reference gene primers was used to estimate how many nucleated cells each sample contained. To quantify the absolute abundance of each unique TCRbeta CDR3 rearrangement, sequence reads were collapsed and filtered. For each sample, productive Simpson clonality was calculated by taking the square root of Simpson's diversity index across productive rearrangements. TCRdb re-hosts the immuneACCESS table, in-frame sequences only. Its copies lack some clones; in the studies checked, an unresolved V gene accounts for under half of them, and the cause for the rest is not known. For V, J and clone size, that table is used; D and trimming come from the DNA. This sample lists about 480,000 clones; 88% were detected once. The ten largest clones take up about 2% of the sample.

This sample was taken from a study of blood T cell repertoires in COVID-19 (dated by TCRdb to the early 2020s). Broadly, across the study: The collaborator samples originated in the United States, Italy and Spain and spanned the acute and convalescent phases of COVID-19. The prospective study material was composed of cDNA or gDNA derived from T cells, B-cell-depleted T cells, or PBMCs. Subjects who had been exposed to COVID-19, were actively infected with it, or had recovered from it provided the deeply sampled blood TCRbeta repertoires that made up the dataset. A freely available public database, intended as a resource for researchers studying the immune response to SARS-CoV-2, is where the repertoires were released. Samples were obtained from the ongoing ImmuneRACE study (first 160 participants) and from 1,000 to 1,500 subjects provided by 6 global collaborators. The sample metadata nearly always contained a de-identified subject ID, COVID-19 status, age in years and sex. HLA class I and class II types, where available, came from metadata supplied by the sample provider rather than from assay-based typing. Study-wide findings and limitations: How much clinical and demographic metadata was included differed by source and by participant, and the metadata was provided uncurated.

Participants in the prospective study were enrolled through a virtual design, were aged 18 to 89 years, and lived in about two dozen United States geographic areas. In the prospective study, participants were assigned to cohorts based on the clinical history participants reported in a screening survey and a study questionnaire. ImmuneRACE Cohort 3 recovered participants were defined by two consecutive negative NP/OP PCR tests, healthcare professional clearance, or symptom resolution. In the prospective study, mobile phlebotomists collected whole blood, serum and a nasopharyngeal or oropharyngeal swab from each participant. Additional blood draws and questionnaires over an approximately two-month period could optionally be provided by prospective study participants. Before DNA extraction, prospective study blood samples were shipped either frozen or at room temperature. The junction shows trimming of 4 bases on V and 2 bases on J, and the gene matches do not reach 4 bases of it. Spanning cysteine to phenylalanine, the CDR3 consists of 14 amino acids. This entry keeps only the CDR3 DNA: 42 bases, framed from base 1. CDR1 MNHEY and CDR2 SVGEGT were looked up in the germline V gene.

The specimen was PBMCs or T cells enriched from blood (not recorded which). The V and J genes are TRBV6-2 or TRBV6-3 and TRBJ2-5; TRBD2 matches 7 bases in the middle. The TCR sequence derives from a woman aged 40 to 50 who had recovered from COVID-19. The DNA is as follows: TGTGCCAGCAGTTCGAGACTAGCTCAAGAGACCCAGTACTTC. This gives the protein CASSSRLAQETQYF.